Listed below are T cell receptor beta chains from one sample, sequenced in a study of T cell clones after liver transplantation. Profiling relied on immunoSEQ multiplex PCR, and the TCRdb table lists in-frame clones only, not all of them. Here the sample spans 77,000 or so clones, 80% being singletons. The sequencing used CD4+ T cells from blood, collected 12 months after liver transplant. The receptors here all came from a human patient who received a liver transplant. Some T cells may be transferred from the graft donor. Both conserved end residues are part of each CDR3. The order of the fields is D gene, clone size, J gene, V gene, CDR3 protein, CDR3 DNA. A D gene is named only where the DNA matches it firmly. Not all rows give a size; the values are once, few, many and, for expanded clones, a class.

TRBD2 NA TRBJ2-7 TRBV7-2 CASSPRLAGGTYEQYF TGTGCCAGCAGCCCCCGCCTAGCGGGAGGCACCTACGAGCAGTACTTC
NA NA TRBJ1-3 TRBV5-4 CASSLKGSSGNTIYF TGTGCCAGCAGCTTGAAAGGCTCCTCTGGAAACACCATATATTTT
TRBD2 once TRBJ2-5 TRBV9 CASSSRLAGSETQYF TGTGCCAGCAGCTCCCGACTAGCGGGATCGGAGACCCAGTACTTC
TRBD2 few TRBJ2-2 TRBV4-2 CASSQDPGRRTGELFF TGTGCCAGCAGCCAAGATCCCGGGAGGAGGACCGGGGAGCTGTTTTTT
NA once TRBJ1-2 TRBV4-2 CASSQAGVNYGYTF TGTGCCAGCAGCCAAGCCGGCGTTAACTATGGCTACACCTTC
NA once TRBJ2-5 TRBV10-3 CAIKASGETQYF TGTGCCATCAAGGCATCGGGAGAGACCCAGTACTTC
NA NA TRBJ2-5 TRBV9 CASSRTTQETQYF TGTGCCAGCAGCAGGACCACCCAAGAGACCCAGTACTTC
TRBD2 NA TRBJ2-1 TRBV5-1 CASSLSAVRGGSGYNEQFF TGCGCCAGCAGCTTGAGTGCGGTGAGAGGCGGGAGCGGCTACAATGAGCAGTTCTTC
TRBD1 NA TRBJ1-2 TRBV7-2 CASSLRQGNSRGYTF TGTGCCAGCAGCCTTCGACAGGGGAATTCGAGAGGCTACACCTTC
TRBD2 NA TRBJ2-5 TRBV4-3 CASSQGIKWREAPKETQYF TGCGCCAGCAGCCAAGGGATTAAGTGGCGGGAGGCCCCGAAAGAGACCCAGTACTTC
NA NA TRBJ1-5 TRBV30 CAWSLPDRRNQPQHF TGTGCCTGGAGTCTACCCGACAGGCGTAATCAGCCCCAGCATTTT
TRBD1 NA TRBJ2-7 TRBV5-1 CASSFDRGHEQYF TGCGCCAGCAGCTTTGACAGGGGGCACGAGCAGTACTTC
NA NA TRBJ1-2 TRBV5-1 CASSLNSNYGYTF TGCGCCAGCAGCTTGAACAGTAACTATGGCTACACCTTC
NA NA TRBJ2-2 TRBV28 CASSLIVGELFF TGTGCCAGCAGTTTAATCGTCGGGGAGCTGTTTTTT
TRBD1 NA TRBJ2-5 TRBV5-4 CASSSPTGRYETQYF TGTGCCAGCAGCTCCCCGACAGGGAGATACGAGACCCAGTACTTC
TRBD1 NA TRBJ2-1 TRBV7-2 CASSKVGGQGFGEQFF TGTGCCAGCAGCAAAGTAGGGGGACAGGGGTTCGGTGAGCAGTTCTTC
TRBD2 NA TRBJ2-1 TRBV25-1 CASSAAGGRNEQFF TGTGCCAGCAGTGCCGCGGGAGGGCGGAATGAGCAGTTCTTC
NA NA TRBJ1-1 TRBV18 CASSPTGLHTEAFF TGTGCCAGCTCACCAACAGGGTTACACACTGAAGCTTTCTTT
TRBD1 NA TRBJ1-2 TRBV7-9 CASSLETTGTGGYGYTF TGTGCCAGCAGCTTGGAAACTACCGGGACAGGGGGCTATGGCTACACCTTC
TRBD1 once TRBJ1-2 TRBV7-2 CASSLGPGGVRVYGYTF TGTGCCAGCAGCTTAGGTCCAGGGGGCGTGAGAGTCTATGGCTACACCTTC
NA NA TRBJ2-1 TRBV18 CASSPTTTRNEQFF TGTGCCAGCTCACCCACCACGACGCGGAATGAGCAGTTCTTC
TRBD1 NA TRBJ1-1 TRBV7-3 CASSLTGGNTEAFF TGTGCCAGCAGCCTGACAGGGGGCAATACTGAAGCTTTCTTT
NA few TRBJ1-1 TRBV5-1 CASSEGWDMRLNTEAFF TGCGCCAGCAGCGAAGGTTGGGACATGAGGCTCAACACTGAAGCTTTCTTT
NA few TRBJ1-2 TRBV7-9 CASGPGFTF TGTGCCAGCGGACCGGGCTTCACCTTC
TRBD1 NA TRBJ2-1 TRBV28 CASSFRDSYNEQFF TGTGCCAGCAGCTTCCGGGACAGCTACAATGAGCAGTTCTTC
NA NA TRBJ2-1 TRBV7-5 CARSLKEQYNEQFF TGTGCCAGAAGCTTAAAAGAACAATACAATGAGCAGTTCTTC
NA NA TRBJ2-5 TRBV7-2 CASSSSPVGETQYF TGTGCCAGCAGCTCTTCTCCGGTGGGGGAGACCCAGTACTTC
TRBD1 few TRBJ1-2 TRBV7-9 CASSLGTGFYGYTF TGTGCCAGCAGCTTAGGGACAGGTTTTTATGGCTACACCTTC
NA NA TRBJ2-1 TRBV11-3 CASSLDHRNNEQFF TGTGCCAGCAGCTTAGACCACAGAAACAATGAGCAGTTCTTC
NA NA TRBJ2-7 TRBV5-5 CASSAGAYEQYF TGTGCCAGCAGCGCTGGGGCCTACGAGCAGTACTTC
NA NA TRBJ2-7 TRBV5-1 CASSQTDYEQYF TGCGCCAGCAGCCAGACAGACTACGAGCAGTACTTC
NA few TRBJ2-1 TRBV7-2 CASSPGRGLGEQFF TGTGCCAGCAGTCCGGGACGGGGTCTTGGGGAGCAGTTCTTC
NA NA TRBJ1-1 TRBV5-6 CASRTTSGATEAFF TGTGCCAGCAGAACTACTTCAGGGGCCACTGAAGCTTTCTTT
NA few TRBJ1-5 TRBV28 CASSLYTPPQPQHF TGTGCCAGCAGTTTATATACCCCACCTCAGCCCCAGCATTTT
NA NA TRBJ2-7 TRBV14 CASSPYRNPYEQYF TGTGCCAGCAGCCCTTATAGGAACCCCTACGAGCAGTACTTC
NA NA TRBJ2-3 TRBV7-9 CASQGTDTQYF TGTGCCAGCCAGGGGACAGATACGCAGTATTTT
NA NA TRBJ1-4 TRBV6-6 CASSYLGRTNEKLFF TGTGCCAGCAGTTACCTAGGCAGAACTAATGAAAAACTGTTTTTT
NA NA TRBJ2-3 TRBV11-3 CASSSRGRTDTQYF TGTGCCAGCAGCTCTAGGGGCCGCACAGATACGCAGTATTTT
NA once TRBJ2-7 TRBV11-2 CASSTPVGGGPRKQYF TGTGCCAGCAGCACCCCTGTAGGGGGAGGGCCTAGAAAGCAGTACTTC